This paragraph reports one T cell receptor (beta chain). This sample is drawn from a study of blood T cell repertoires in COVID-19. Per the original data handling: The authors estimated nucleated cell counts from reference gene primer amplification. TCRdb's table, derived via immunoSEQ multiplex PCR, lists solely in-frame clones and lacks some. V, J and clone size derive from that table, while D and trimming were established from the DNA sequence. This sample carries 99,000 or so clones, around 84% of them seen once, and the ten largest clones take approximately 15%. The germline V and J ends were trimmed by 1 base and 6 bases, with 10 bases remaining between them. Germline V gene sequence: CDR1 SGHTA, CDR2 FQGNSA. CDR3 length: 14 residues.

This rearrangement joins TRBV7-2 to TRBJ2-1, with D perhaps TRBD2 (6 bases). Sequenced sample: peripheral blood. This TCR was recovered from a woman older than 75 with acute or convalescent COVID-19. CDR3 DNA sequence: TGTGCCAGCAGCTTAGGAGTAGCGGCCAATGAGCAGTTCTTC. It codes for CASSLGVAANEQFF.